The T cell receptor (beta chain) described here comes from a study of T cells of healthy individuals. One entry per CDR3 protein results from TCRdb running MiXCR on the 5' RACE reads. Here the sample spans about 53,000 distinct CDR3 sequences, approximately 15% being singletons. This clonotype appeared many times. Trimming cost V 8 bases and J 6 bases, with 25 bases left between them. There are 17 residues in the CDR3. Looked up from germline, CDR1 is ENHRY and CDR2 is SYGVKD. This TCR derives from a human donor in good health. This chain uses TRBV10-3 with TRBJ2-2; a possible D gene is TRBD1 (6 bases). CDR3 bases: TGTGCCATCGGCCCCCCGGGACACATCAGTGGGGCCGGGGAGCTGTTTTTT. Its translation is CAIGPPGHISGAGELFF.